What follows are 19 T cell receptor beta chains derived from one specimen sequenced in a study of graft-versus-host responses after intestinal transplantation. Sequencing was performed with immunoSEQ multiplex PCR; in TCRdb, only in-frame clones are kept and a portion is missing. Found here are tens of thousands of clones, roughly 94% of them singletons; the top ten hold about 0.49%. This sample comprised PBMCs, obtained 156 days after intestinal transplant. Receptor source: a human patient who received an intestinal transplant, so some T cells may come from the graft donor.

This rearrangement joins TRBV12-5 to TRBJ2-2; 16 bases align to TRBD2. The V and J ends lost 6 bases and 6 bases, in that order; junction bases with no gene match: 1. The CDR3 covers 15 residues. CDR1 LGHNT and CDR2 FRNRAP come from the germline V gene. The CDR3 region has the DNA TGTGCTAGTGGCGGGACTAGCGGGAGGGCCGGGGAGCTGTTTTTT. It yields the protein CASGGTSGRAGELFF.

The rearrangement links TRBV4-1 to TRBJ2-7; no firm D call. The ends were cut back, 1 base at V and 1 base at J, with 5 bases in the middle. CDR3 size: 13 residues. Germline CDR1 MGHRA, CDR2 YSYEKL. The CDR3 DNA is TGCGCCAGCAGCCAAGTAGGGTCCTACGAGCAGTACTTC. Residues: CASSQVGSYEQYF.

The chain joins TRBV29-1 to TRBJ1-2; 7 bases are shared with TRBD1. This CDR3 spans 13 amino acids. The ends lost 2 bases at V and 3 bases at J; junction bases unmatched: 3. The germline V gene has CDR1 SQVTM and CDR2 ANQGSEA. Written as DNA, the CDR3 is TGCAGCGTTGAAACAGGGGTTTACTATGGCTACACCTTC. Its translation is CSVETGVYYGYTF.

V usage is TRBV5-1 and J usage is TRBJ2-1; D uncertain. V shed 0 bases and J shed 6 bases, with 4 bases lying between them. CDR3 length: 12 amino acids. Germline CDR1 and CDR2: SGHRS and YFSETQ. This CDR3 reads CASSLESNEQFF. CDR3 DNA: TGCGCCAGCAGCTTGGAGAGCAATGAGCAGTTCTTC.

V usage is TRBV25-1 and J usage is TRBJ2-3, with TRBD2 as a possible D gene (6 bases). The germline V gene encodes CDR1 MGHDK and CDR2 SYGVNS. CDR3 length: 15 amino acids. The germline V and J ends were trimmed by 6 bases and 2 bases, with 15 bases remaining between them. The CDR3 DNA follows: TGTGCCAGCAGCATAATAGCGGAGCCCACAGATACGCAGTATTTT. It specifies CASSIIAEPTDTQYF.

The CDR3 reads CASSVARGPTEAFF. CDR3 sequence (DNA): TGTGCCAGCAGCGTAGCCAGGGGGCCCACTGAAGCTTTCTTT. The chain is built from TRBV9 and TRBJ1-1; TRBD1 matches at 8 bases. Trimming at V came to 0 bases and at J to 4 bases, leaving 2 bases not matched to a gene. CDR3 length: 14 residues. The germline CDR1 and CDR2 sequences are SGDLS and YYNGEE.

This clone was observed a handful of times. CDR3 sequence (DNA): TGCAGCGTTGCGGGGACGCAGCGAGAGGGCACAGATACGCAGTATTTT. This translates into CSVAGTQREGTDTQYF. V gene TRBV29-1 combines with J gene TRBJ2-3; either TRBD1 or TRBD2 may fit D (5 bases each). V was trimmed by 4 bases and J by 1 base, leaving 18 bases between them. CDR1 SQVTM and CDR2 ANQGSEA come from the germline V gene. This CDR3 comprises 16 residues.

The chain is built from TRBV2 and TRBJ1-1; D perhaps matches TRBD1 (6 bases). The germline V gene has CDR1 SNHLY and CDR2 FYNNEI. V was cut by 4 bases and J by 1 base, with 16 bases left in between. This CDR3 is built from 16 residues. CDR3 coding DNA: TGTGCCAGCAGTGTGCGGGACGGAGGGGGGAACACTGAAGCTTTCTTT. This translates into CASSVRDGGGNTEAFF.

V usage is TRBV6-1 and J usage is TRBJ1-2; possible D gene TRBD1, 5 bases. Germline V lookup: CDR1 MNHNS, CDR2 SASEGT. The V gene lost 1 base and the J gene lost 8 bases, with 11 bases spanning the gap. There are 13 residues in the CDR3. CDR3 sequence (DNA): TGTGCCAGCAGTGAAGGGACATTGGGGGGCTACACCTTC. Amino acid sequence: CASSEGTLGGYTF.

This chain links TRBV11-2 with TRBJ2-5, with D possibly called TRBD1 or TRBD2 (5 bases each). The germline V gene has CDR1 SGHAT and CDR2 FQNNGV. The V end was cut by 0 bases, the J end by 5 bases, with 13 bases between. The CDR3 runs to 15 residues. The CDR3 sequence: CASSLDGGFEETQYF. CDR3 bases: TGTGCCAGCAGCTTAGATGGGGGATTCGAGGAGACCCAGTACTTC.

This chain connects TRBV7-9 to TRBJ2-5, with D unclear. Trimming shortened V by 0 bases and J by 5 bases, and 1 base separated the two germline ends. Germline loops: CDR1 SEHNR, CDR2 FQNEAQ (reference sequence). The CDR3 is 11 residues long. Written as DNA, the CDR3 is TGTGCCAGCAGCTTAGCCGAGACCCAGTACTTC. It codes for CASSLAETQYF.

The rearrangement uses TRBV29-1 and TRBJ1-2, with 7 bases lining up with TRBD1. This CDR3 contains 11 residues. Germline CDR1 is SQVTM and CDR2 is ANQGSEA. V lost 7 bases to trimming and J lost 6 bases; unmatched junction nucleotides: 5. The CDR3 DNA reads TGCAGCGCTCAGGGGGGAGATGGCTACACCTTC. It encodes CSAQGGDGYTF.

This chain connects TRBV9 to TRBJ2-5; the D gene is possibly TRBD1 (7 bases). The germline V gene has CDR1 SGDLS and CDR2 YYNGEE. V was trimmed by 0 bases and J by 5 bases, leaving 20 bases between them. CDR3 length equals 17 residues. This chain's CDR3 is CASSVEGGQALGETQYF. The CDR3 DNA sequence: TGTGCCAGCAGCGTAGAGGGAGGACAGGCCTTAGGGGAGACCCAGTACTTC.

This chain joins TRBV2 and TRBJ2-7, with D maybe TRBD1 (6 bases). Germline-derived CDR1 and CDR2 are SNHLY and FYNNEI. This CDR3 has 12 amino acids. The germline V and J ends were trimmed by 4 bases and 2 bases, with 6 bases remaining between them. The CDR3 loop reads CASSGDTYEQYF. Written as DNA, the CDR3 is TGTGCCAGCAGTGGGGACACCTACGAGCAGTACTTC.

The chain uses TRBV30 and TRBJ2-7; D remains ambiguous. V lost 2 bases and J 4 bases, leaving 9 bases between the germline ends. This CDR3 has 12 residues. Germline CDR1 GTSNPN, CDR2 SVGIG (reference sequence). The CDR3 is CAWSPHNYEQYF. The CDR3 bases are TGTGCCTGGAGTCCTCATAATTACGAGCAGTACTTC.

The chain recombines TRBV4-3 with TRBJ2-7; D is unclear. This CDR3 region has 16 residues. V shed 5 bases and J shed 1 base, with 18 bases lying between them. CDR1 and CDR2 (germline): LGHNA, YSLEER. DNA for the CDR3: TGCGCCAGCAGCTATGGGCGTTGGGTAAATTCCTACGAGCAGTACTTC. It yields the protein CASSYGRWVNSYEQYF.

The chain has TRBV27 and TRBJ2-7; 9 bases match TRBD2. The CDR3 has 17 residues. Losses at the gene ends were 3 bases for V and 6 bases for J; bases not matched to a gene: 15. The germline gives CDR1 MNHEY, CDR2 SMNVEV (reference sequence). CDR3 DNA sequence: TGTGCCAGCAGTTTCGGTTTGGGCGGGAGGGCCGGTTTCGAGCAGTACTTC. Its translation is CASSFGLGGRAGFEQYF.

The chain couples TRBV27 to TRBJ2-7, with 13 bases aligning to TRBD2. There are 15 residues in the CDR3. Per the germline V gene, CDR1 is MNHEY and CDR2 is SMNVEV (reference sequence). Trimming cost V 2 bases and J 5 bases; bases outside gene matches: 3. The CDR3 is CASSLQGLAGNEQYF. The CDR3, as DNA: TGTGCCAGCAGTTTACAGGGACTAGCGGGAAACGAGCAGTACTTC.

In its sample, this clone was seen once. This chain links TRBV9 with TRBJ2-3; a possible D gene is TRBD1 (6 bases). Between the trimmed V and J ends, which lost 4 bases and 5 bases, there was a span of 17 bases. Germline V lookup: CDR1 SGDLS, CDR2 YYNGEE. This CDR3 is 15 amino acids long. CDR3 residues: CASSTRQAVQDTQYF. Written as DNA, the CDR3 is TGTGCCAGCAGCACTCGACAGGCCGTCCAAGATACGCAGTATTTT.